One T cell receptor (beta chain) is described in this entry. Its antigen is still unknown. The data originate from a study of Graves' ophthalmopathy and Graves' hyperthyroidism. Looking at the study overall: Blood was drawn at initial diagnosis, before any treatment. Whole-study results and caveats: With a specificity of around 76% and a sensitivity of about 71%, the model predicted ophthalmopathy progression.

About 10 ml of fresh blood yielded the PBMCs by density gradient. The CDR3 spans 14 residues. V was clipped by 3 bases and J by 2 bases; unmatched bases: 3. Germline-derived CDR1 and CDR2 are SGDLS and YYNGEE. Amplification from RNA transcripts yielded the TCR beta CDR3 regions. The workflow started with a first-round RT-PCR run with HTBI primers and then moved on to a second-round multiplex PCR. One entry per CDR3 protein results from TCRdb running MiXCR on the multiplex PCR reads. The sample has hundreds of thousands of distinct CDR3 sequences, under 50% seen once. The sequenced material came from peripheral blood. The receptor was isolated from an adult man with Graves' ophthalmopathy. The chain couples TRBV9 to TRBJ2-3, with 7 positions matching TRBD2. The CDR3 region has the DNA TGTGCCAGCAGCGCCACTAGCGACACAGATACGCAGTATTTT. Its protein is CASSATSDTDTQYF. Full variable domain (rest looked up from reference TRBV9 and TRBJ2-3): DSGVTQTPKHLITATGQRVTLRCSPRSGDLSVYWYQQSLDQGLQFLIQYYNGEERAKGNILERFSAQQFPDLHSELNLSSLELGDSALYFCASSATSDTDTQYFGPGTRLTVL.